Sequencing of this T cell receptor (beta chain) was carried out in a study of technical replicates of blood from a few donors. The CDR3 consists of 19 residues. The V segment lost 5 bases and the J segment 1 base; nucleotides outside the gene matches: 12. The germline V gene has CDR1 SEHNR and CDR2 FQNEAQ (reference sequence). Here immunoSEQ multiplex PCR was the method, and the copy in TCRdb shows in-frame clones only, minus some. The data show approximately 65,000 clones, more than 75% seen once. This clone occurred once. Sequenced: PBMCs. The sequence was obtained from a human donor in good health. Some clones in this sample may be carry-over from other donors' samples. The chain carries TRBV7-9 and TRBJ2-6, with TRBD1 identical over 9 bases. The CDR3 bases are TGTGCCAGCAGCGCGCACAGGGGGCTTACGATTTCTGGGGCCAACGTCCTGACTTTC. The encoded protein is CASSAHRGLTISGANVLTF.